These 27 T cell receptor beta chains share one sample of origin, sequenced in a study of T cells in Graves' hyperthyroidism and ophthalmopathy. It was RNA transcripts that yielded the amplified TCR beta CDR3 regions. HTBI primers drove first-round RT-PCR of the TCR CDR3. MiXCR was run by TCRdb on the multiplex PCR reads, yielding one entry per CDR3 protein. The table records over 300,000 distinct CDR3 sequences, approximately 15% of them present only once. The sample was blood. The receptors shown here come from a woman in her sixties with Graves' hyperthyroidism.

This clonotype has a count of ten or more. The chain uses TRBV6-1 and TRBJ2-7; D not resolved. V gave up 7 bases and J gave up 0 bases, with 19 bases separating them. Germline CDR1 is MNHNS and CDR2 is SASEGT. The CDR3 is made up of 16 amino acids. The CDR3 sequence: CASIPVLGLNSYEQYF. For the CDR3, the DNA is TGTGCCAGCATCCCCGTCCTCGGGCTGAACTCCTACGAGCAGTACTTC.

This clonotype came up many times. The V call is TRBV11-2, the J call TRBJ2-2, with D possibly being TRBD1 (5 bases). The CDR3 loop spans 14 amino acids. Trimming removed 5 bases from V and 1 base from J, with 8 bases in between. CDR1 SGHAT and CDR2 FQNNGV come from the germline V gene. The CDR3 sequence: CASSADRNTGELFF. Written as DNA, the CDR3 is TGTGCCAGCAGCGCCGACAGGAACACCGGGGAGCTGTTTTTT.

This clonotype was seen ten or more times. The chain combines TRBV12-3 or TRBV12-4 with TRBJ1-2, with TRBD1 identical over 9 bases. The length of the CDR3 is 15 residues. The ends lost 6 bases at V and 3 bases at J; junction bases unmatched: 8. The DNA of the CDR3 is TGTGCCAGCAGACCGGGACAGGGATCCGACTATGGCTACACCTTC. Encoded protein: CASRPGQGSDYGYTF.

This clonotype was observed many times. The chain joins TRBV12-3 or TRBV12-4 to TRBJ2-1; 15 bases agree with TRBD2. This CDR3 has 17 amino acids. The ends lost 6 bases at V and 8 bases at J; junction bases unmatched: 11. The CDR3 coding sequence is TGTGCCAGCAGCCCCCCGAGGACTAGCGGGAGGGATGATGAGCAGTTCTTC. This translates into CASSPPRTSGRDDEQFF.

There are many counts of this clonotype. This rearrangement joins TRBV12-5 to TRBJ1-1; D gene uncertain. Trimming took 3 bases from V and 0 from J, leaving 11 bases between them. The CDR3 has 15 residues. Germline lookup yields CDR1 LGHNT and CDR2 FRNRAP. CDR3: CASGLPGLLNTEAFF. CDR3 in DNA: TGTGCTAGTGGTTTACCCGGACTTCTGAACACTGAAGCTTTCTTT.

This clonotype was observed a few times. J is TRBJ1-2 and V is TRBV29-1, with 7 bases fitting TRBD1. The V gene's germline CDR1 is SQVTM and CDR2 ANQGSEA. The J segment lost 4 bases and the V segment lost 2 bases, leaving 7 bases of the junction unmatched. The CDR3 extends over 14 amino acids. The CDR3 spells CSVELTGASYGYTF. The CDR3 nucleotides read TGCAGCGTTGAACTAACAGGGGCAAGCTATGGCTACACCTTC. Complete variable domain (other parts from reference TRBV29-1 and TRBJ1-2): SAVISQKPSRDICQRGTSLTIQCQVDSQVTMMFWYRQQPGQSLTLIATANQGSEATYESGFVIDKFPISRPNLTFSTLTVSNMSPEDSSIYLCSVELTGASYGYTFGSGTRLTVV.

This clonotype came up a few times. V usage is TRBV7-9 and J usage is TRBJ2-1; D is unresolved. Trimming removed 6 bases at V and 6 bases at J, with 18 bases between. CDR1 and CDR2 (germline): SEHNR, FQNEAQ (reference sequence). There are 15 residues in the CDR3. For the CDR3, the DNA is TGTGCCAGCAGTGAGGACCCCGGATCAGCCAATGAGCAGTTCTTC. Protein: CASSEDPGSANEQFF. Looking up the rest from reference TRBV7-9 and TRBJ2-1 gives the full variable domain: DTGVSQNPRHKITKRGQNVTFRCDPISEHNRLYWYRQTLGQGPEFLTYFQNEAQLEKSRLLSDRFSAERPKGSFSTLEIQRTEQGDSAMYLCASSEDPGSANEQFFGPGTRLTVL.

This clonotype was counted only a few times. This chain links TRBV14 with TRBJ1-2, with TRBD1 as a possible D gene (5 bases). The CDR3 consists of 14 residues. Germline loops: CDR1 SGHDN, CDR2 FVKESK. V lost 4 bases to trimming and J lost 7 bases, with 16 bases between them. The CDR3 DNA sequence: TGTGCCAGCAGCCCGGGACCCGTTGGGGCTGGCTACACCTTC. Residues: CASSPGPVGAGYTF.

This chain joins TRBV29-1 and TRBJ2-1, with D tentatively TRBD2 (5 bases). Germline loops: CDR1 SQVTM, CDR2 ANQGSEA. Trimming took off 4 bases at V and 4 bases at J, with 11 bases between the two ends. The CDR3 is 13 residues long. CDR3 sequence (DNA): TGCAGCGTTGGGCGACTACAATACAATGAGCAGTTCTTC. Residues: CSVGRLQYNEQFF.

The chain combines TRBV7-9 with TRBJ2-1, with TRBD1 identical over 8 bases. CDR3 length: 16 residues. The trim removed 5 bases at V and 6 bases at J, leaving 12 bases unmatched. In germline, CDR1 is SEHNR, CDR2 FQNEAQ (reference sequence). CDR3 bases: TGTGCCAGCAGCCCCCCCGCCAGGGGGCGGGCCAATGAGCAGTTCTTC. This translates into CASSPPARGRANEQFF.

This clonotype was counted a few times. This chain uses TRBV19 with TRBJ2-2; D is undetermined. CDR3 size: 14 residues. The germline gives CDR1 LNHDA, CDR2 SQIVND (reference sequence). V was pared by 5 bases and J by 4 bases, with 11 bases between. The CDR3 sequence is CASSRGGSTGELFF. In nucleotides, the CDR3 is TGTGCCAGTAGTCGTGGCGGTAGCACCGGGGAGCTGTTTTTT.

This clonotype was recorded at least ten times. V usage is TRBV2 and J usage is TRBJ1-5; tentative D call: TRBD1 (5 bases). CDR1 is SNHLY, CDR2 FYNNEI, per germline. This CDR3 has 13 residues. V dropped 7 bases and J dropped 4 bases, with 11 bases sitting between them. This chain's CDR3 is CASTQGSNQPQHF. CDR3 in DNA: TGTGCCAGCACCCAGGGTTCGAATCAGCCCCAGCATTTT.

This rearrangement joins TRBV29-1 to TRBJ1-1; D not certain. Germline lookup yields CDR1 SQVTM and CDR2 ANQGSEA. V gave up 6 bases and J gave up 5 bases, with 13 bases separating them. The CDR3 is 12 amino acids. DNA of the CDR3: TGCAGCGTCAGGACCGCGGGAACTGAAGCTTTCTTT. Protein: CSVRTAGTEAFF.

This clonotype was counted at least ten times. The gene calls are TRBV2 and TRBJ2-1; D is tentatively TRBD1 or TRBD2 (5 bases each). V dropped 5 bases and J dropped 4 bases, with 15 bases sitting between them. Germline-derived CDR1 and CDR2 are SNHLY and FYNNEI. The CDR3 totals 15 residues. The CDR3 is CASSPPGRRYNEQFF. The DNA of the CDR3 is TGTGCCAGCAGTCCCCCGGGACGACGATACAATGAGCAGTTCTTC. Drawing the rest from reference TRBV2 and TRBJ2-1, the complete variable domain is EPEVTQTPSHQVTQMGQEVILRCVPISNHLYFYWYRQILGQKVEFLVSFYNNEISEKSEIFDDQFSVERPDGSNFTLKIRSTKLEDSAMYFCASSPPGRRYNEQFFGPGTRLTVL.

V usage is TRBV20-1 and J usage is TRBJ2-5, with D perhaps matching TRBD1 or TRBD2 (5 bases each). The V and J ends lost 4 bases and 2 bases respectively, with 11 bases between them. The CDR3 consists of 13 residues. Germline-derived CDR1 and CDR2 are DFQATT and SNEGSKA (reference sequence). CDR3 DNA sequence: TGCAGTGCTACCCGGGACCCGCAAGAGACCCAGTACTTC. Protein sequence: CSATRDPQETQYF.

This clonotype was found many times. This sequence joins TRBV20-1 and TRBJ1-1; D not resolved. This CDR3 has 15 amino acids. Germline loops: CDR1 DFQATT, CDR2 SNEGSKA (reference sequence). Trimming stripped 3 bases from V and 1 base from J, with 15 bases between. CDR3 sequence: CSASAPATPNTEAFF. The CDR3 DNA follows: TGCAGTGCTAGCGCGCCAGCCACCCCGAACACTGAAGCTTTCTTT.

The chain carries TRBV10-3 and TRBJ2-1; the match to TRBD2 covers 7 bases. The CDR3 is made up of 15 amino acids. CDR1 is ENHRY and CDR2 is SYGVKD in the germline V gene. V dropped 4 bases and J dropped 9; count of bases not matched to a gene: 12. The CDR3 nucleotides are TGTGCCATCAGTGTAGGGGCGGGAGAAAATGGTGAGCAGTTCTTC. It specifies CAISVGAGENGEQFF.

This clonotype was picked up a small number of times. This chain links TRBV7-9 with TRBJ1-6; D gene unclear. The CDR3 covers 12 residues. Germline V gene data show CDR1 as SEHNR and CDR2 as FQNEAQ (reference sequence). V was pared by 1 base and J by 14 bases, with 9 bases between. The CDR3: CASSLGPGSLHF. CDR3 DNA: TGTGCCAGCAGCTTAGGGCCCGGTTCCCTCCACTTT.

V is TRBV30 and J is TRBJ1-1, with D hard to call. CDR1 GTSNPN and CDR2 SVGIG come from the germline V gene (reference sequence). The V end was cut by 3 bases, the J end by 7 bases, with 9 bases between. This CDR3 region has 11 residues. CDR3 DNA sequence: TGTGCCTGGAGGAACCTATATGAAGCTTTCTTT. This encodes CAWRNLYEAFF.

The chain uses TRBV2 and TRBJ2-5; 9 positions agree with TRBD1. Germline V gene data show CDR1 as SNHLY and CDR2 as FYNNEI. Trimming cost V 6 bases and J 5 bases; bases outside gene matches: 4. The CDR3 is 13 residues long. The CDR3 bases are TGTGCCAGCAGGGACGGGACAGGGGAGACCCAGTACTTC. It specifies CASRDGTGETQYF.

This clonotype was counted a few times. DNA for the CDR3: TGCGCCAGCAGCCAAGCCGGGACTAGCGGAGAACGCGAGCAGTACTTC. Translation: CASSQAGTSGEREQYF. The J gene is TRBJ2-7, the V gene TRBV4-1; 11 positions match TRBD2. The CDR3 totals 16 residues. With V trimmed by 1 base and J by 6 bases, 8 bases remained unmatched. Germline V gives CDR1 MGHRA, CDR2 YSYEKL.

This clonotype was detected many times. The chain has TRBV28 and TRBJ2-2; 8 nucleotides line up with TRBD2. Germline V gene sequence: CDR1 MDHEN, CDR2 SYDVKM. V dropped 5 bases and J dropped 7; count of bases not matched to a gene: 6. The CDR3 loop spans 14 amino acids. CDR3 loop: CASSEASGHGELFF. The DNA for the CDR3 is TGTGCCAGCAGTGAGGCTAGCGGGCACGGGGAGCTGTTTTTT.

This clonotype was counted only a few times. The chain carries TRBV5-6 and TRBJ1-6, with D maybe TRBD1 (6 bases). Trimming removed 0 bases from V and 10 bases from J, with 14 bases in between. The CDR3 is 15 residues long. Germline loops: CDR1 SGHDT, CDR2 YYEEEE. The CDR3 reads CASSLESGAGSPLHF. The CDR3 coding sequence is TGTGCCAGCAGCTTGGAATCAGGGGCCGGGTCACCCCTCCACTTT.

This clonotype was observed at least ten times. The J gene is TRBJ1-2, the V gene TRBV12-3 or TRBV12-4; D perhaps matches TRBD1 (6 bases). The CDR3 sequence is 15 residues long. V lost 2 bases, J lost 6 bases, and 16 bases lay in between. CDR3 sequence reads: CASSLRGGGEDGYTF. The CDR3 DNA is TGTGCCAGCAGTTTAAGGGGAGGGGGAGAGGATGGCTACACCTTC.

This clonotype was recorded at least ten times. The chain has TRBV18 and TRBJ1-3, with TRBD1 matching over 12 bases. Germline V gives CDR1 KGHSH, CDR2 LQKENI. Trimming at V came to 5 bases and at J to 4 bases, leaving 6 bases not matched to a gene. The CDR3 consists of 16 residues. DNA for the CDR3: TGTGCCAGCTCATCTCCGGGACAGGGGGCCGGAAACACCATATATTTT. This gives the protein CASSSPGQGAGNTIYF. The full variable domain, its missing parts supplied by reference TRBV18 and TRBJ1-3, is NAGVMQNPRHLVRRRGQEARLRCSPMKGHSHVYWYRQLPEEGLKFMVYLQKENIIDESGMPKERFSAEFPKEGPSILRIQQVVRGDSAAYFCASSSPGQGAGNTIYFGEGSWLTVV.

This clonotype showed up many times. V is TRBV24-1 and J is TRBJ2-1; D unresolved. The germline gives CDR1 KGHDR, CDR2 SFDVKD. With 4 bases removed from V and 7 bases from J, the gap between germline ends came to 10 bases. The CDR3 totals 13 residues. The CDR3 region is CATSDPGRNEQFF. The DNA for the CDR3 is TGTGCCACCAGTGACCCTGGCAGGAATGAGCAGTTCTTC.

This clonotype has at least ten counts. The J gene is TRBJ2-7, the V gene TRBV27, with unresolved D. V was trimmed by 5 bases and J by 3 bases, leaving 26 bases between them. The CDR3 is 18 amino acids. CDR1 is MNHEY and CDR2 is SMNVEV in the germline V gene (reference sequence). The CDR3 nucleotides are TGTGCCAGCAGTGGCAACCCGCGCAAGCCCCCGATGGGCTACGAGCAGTACTTC. It encodes CASSGNPRKPPMGYEQYF.